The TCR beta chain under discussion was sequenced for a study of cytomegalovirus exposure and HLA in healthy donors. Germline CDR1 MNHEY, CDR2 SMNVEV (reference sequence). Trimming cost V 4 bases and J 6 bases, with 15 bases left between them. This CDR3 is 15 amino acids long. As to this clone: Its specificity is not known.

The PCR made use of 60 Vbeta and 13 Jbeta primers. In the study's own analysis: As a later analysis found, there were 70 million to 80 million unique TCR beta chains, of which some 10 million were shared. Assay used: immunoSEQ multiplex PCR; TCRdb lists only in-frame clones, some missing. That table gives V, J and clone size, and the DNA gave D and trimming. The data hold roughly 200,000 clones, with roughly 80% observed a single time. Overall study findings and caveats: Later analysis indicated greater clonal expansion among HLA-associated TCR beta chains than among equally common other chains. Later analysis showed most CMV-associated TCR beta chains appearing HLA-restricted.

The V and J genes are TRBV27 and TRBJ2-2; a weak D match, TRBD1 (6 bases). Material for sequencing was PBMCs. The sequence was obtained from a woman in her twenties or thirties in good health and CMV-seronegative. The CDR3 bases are TGTGCCAGCAGTTACGGCAGGGGTGGCTCCGGGGAGCTGTTTTTT. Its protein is CASSYGRGGSGELFF.